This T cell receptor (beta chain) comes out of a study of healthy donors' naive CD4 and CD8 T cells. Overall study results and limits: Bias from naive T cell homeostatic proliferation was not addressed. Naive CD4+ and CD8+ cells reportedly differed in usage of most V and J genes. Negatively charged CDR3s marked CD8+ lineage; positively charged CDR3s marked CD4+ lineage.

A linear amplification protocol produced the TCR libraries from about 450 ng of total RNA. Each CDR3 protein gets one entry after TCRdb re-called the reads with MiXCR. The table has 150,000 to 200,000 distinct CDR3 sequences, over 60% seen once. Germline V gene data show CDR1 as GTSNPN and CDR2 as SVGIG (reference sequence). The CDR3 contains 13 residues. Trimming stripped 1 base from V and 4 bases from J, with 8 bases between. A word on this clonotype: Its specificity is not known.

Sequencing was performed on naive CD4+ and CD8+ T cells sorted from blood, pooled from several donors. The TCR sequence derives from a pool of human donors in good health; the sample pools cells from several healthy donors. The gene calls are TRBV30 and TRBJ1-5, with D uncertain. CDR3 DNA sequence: TGTGCCTGGAGTGGCACAGATAATCAGCCCCAGCATTTT. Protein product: CAWSGTDNQPQHF.